Listed here are 28 T cell receptor beta chains from one sample, sequenced in a study of cytomegalovirus exposure and HLA in healthy donors. PCR was performed using 60 Vbeta and 13 Jbeta primers. The data were produced by immunoSEQ multiplex PCR, yet TCRdb's version contains in-frame clones alone and is incomplete. The data show more than 110,000 clones, 70% to 90% seen once. What was sequenced was PBMCs. Source of these receptors: a man aged 45 to 65 in good health and CMV-seronegative.

This clone was found a few times. Other DNA sequences in the same sample also yield this CDR3. V and J are TRBV6-5 and TRBJ1-1; the D gene is possibly TRBD1 (6 bases). The CDR3 sequence is 15 residues long. Germline values: CDR1 MNHEY, CDR2 SVGAGI. Trimming took 0 bases from V and 0 from J, leaving 8 bases between them. The chain's CDR3 is CASSYSGGMNTEAFF. CDR3 bases: TGTGCCAGCAGTTACTCTGGGGGCATGAACACTGAAGCTTTCTTT.

This clone was recorded a few times. The chain recombines TRBV9 with TRBJ1-4; D ambiguous. Trimming took 4 bases from V and 11 from J, leaving 24 bases between them. The CDR3 sequence is 16 residues long. Germline lookup yields CDR1 SGDLS and CDR2 YYNGEE. As DNA, the CDR3 is TGTGCCAGCAGCCCTGGTGGGAGTTTTAGTGTGAAGAAACTGTTTTTT. Its protein is CASSPGGSFSVKKLFF.

The rearrangement joins TRBV6-1 to TRBJ2-7, with 10 bases lining up with TRBD1. The germline V gene encodes CDR1 MNHNS and CDR2 SASEGT. The CDR3 is 16 residues long. V lost 4 bases and J lost 5; bases outside the gene matches: 11. The CDR3 here is CASSAAGTGDRNEQYF. The CDR3 nucleotides read TGTGCCAGCAGTGCAGCCGGGACAGGGGATAGGAACGAGCAGTACTTC.

This clone was recorded a few times. V usage is TRBV30 and J usage is TRBJ2-3, with TRBD2 identical over 9 bases. Trimming removed 4 bases from V and 1 base from J; junction bases left unmatched: 3. The CDR3 is 14 residues long. Per the germline V gene, CDR1 is GTSNPN and CDR2 is SVGIG (reference sequence). In DNA, the CDR3 is TGTGCCTGGAACCAGCGGGGGGGCACAGATACGCAGTATTTT. Translation gives CAWNQRGGTDTQYF.

The chain uses TRBV7-2 and TRBJ1-1; possibly TRBD1 for D (6 bases). V lost 1 base and J lost 1, with 10 bases in between. The CDR3 spans 15 residues. Looked up from germline, CDR1 is SGHTA and CDR2 is FQGNSA. DNA of the CDR3: TGTGCCAGCAGCTTAGGTGGGGGACAGAACACTGAAGCTTTCTTT. This codes for CASSLGGGQNTEAFF.

This clone was counted between two and nine times. The chain joins TRBV7-9 to TRBJ2-5, with 7 bases that match TRBD2. The CDR3 has 13 residues. In germline, CDR1 is SEHNR, CDR2 FQNEAQ (reference sequence). With V trimmed by 5 bases and J by 5 bases, 5 bases remained unmatched. The DNA of the CDR3 is TGTGCCAGCAGCGCGGGGGTGGCGGAGACCCAGTACTTC. This translates into CASSAGVAETQYF.

The chain couples TRBV30 to TRBJ1-1; 8 positions agree with TRBD1. The CDR3 has 13 amino acids. CDR1 and CDR2 from the germline V gene are GTSNPN and SVGIG (reference sequence). The V and J ends lost 7 bases and 0 bases, in that order; junction bases with no gene match: 4. The CDR3 region has the DNA TGTGCCTATACAGGGGGTCTGAACACTGAAGCTTTCTTT. This gives the protein CAYTGGLNTEAFF. The entire variable domain, with the rest obtained from reference TRBV30 and TRBJ1-1, is as follows: SQTIHQWPATLVQPVGSPLSLECTVEGTSNPNLYWYRQAAGRGLQLLFYSVGIGQISSEVPQNLSASRPQDRQFILSSKKLLLSDSGFYLCAYTGGLNTEAFFGQGTRLTVV.

The chain links TRBV5-8 to TRBJ1-5; D is undetermined. CDR1 is SGHTS, CDR2 YDEGEE, per germline. V lost 2 bases, J lost 0 bases, and 9 bases lay in between. The CDR3 sequence is 15 residues long. CDR3 sequence reads: CASSFGGTSNQPQHF. CDR3 nucleotides: TGTGCCAGCAGCTTTGGCGGCACTAGCAATCAGCCCCAGCATTTT.

This sequence joins TRBV9 and TRBJ1-5, with D unclear. Trimming stripped 5 bases from V and 3 bases from J, with 9 bases between. CDR1 and CDR2 from the germline V gene are SGDLS and YYNGEE. The CDR3 spans 13 residues. DNA of the CDR3: TGTGCCAGCAGTGAACAGCCCAATCAGCCCCAGCATTTT. The encoded protein is CASSEQPNQPQHF.

The chain recombines TRBV15 with TRBJ2-5; perhaps TRBD1 as D (5 bases). The CDR3 consists of 14 residues. V lost 6 bases, J lost 5 bases, and 16 bases lay in between. Looked up from germline, CDR1 is LNHNV and CDR2 is YYDKDF (reference sequence). CDR3 protein: CATSQRSGKETQYF. Written as DNA, the CDR3 is TGTGCCACCAGTCAAAGGTCAGGGAAGGAGACCCAGTACTTC.

This rearrangement joins TRBV5-1 to TRBJ1-1; unclear D gene. Trimming removed 5 bases at V and 1 base at J, with 3 bases between. Germline loops: CDR1 SGHRS, CDR2 YFSETQ. This CDR3 is built from 11 residues. CDR3 in amino acids: CASRRNTEAFF. CDR3 DNA: TGCGCCAGCAGGAGGAACACTGAAGCTTTCTTT.

This sequence joins TRBV18 and TRBJ2-5, with 12 bases identical to TRBD2. Germline assignment: CDR1 KGHSH and CDR2 LQKENI. V trimming: 3 bases; J trimming: 5 bases; junction bases outside the gene matches: 4. CDR3 length: 15 residues. The CDR3 DNA reads TGTGCCAGCTCACCGACTAGCGGGAGTGGGGAGACCCAGTACTTC. Protein sequence: CASSPTSGSGETQYF.

The sample holds a few counts of this clone. The chain links TRBV6-4 to TRBJ2-2; the match to TRBD1 covers 9 bases. Germline values: CDR1 MRHNA, CDR2 SNTAGT. The CDR3 spans 16 residues. J gave up 6 bases and V 3 bases, and 8 bases lay outside the gene matches. CDR3 DNA sequence: TGTGCCAGCAGTGAAGTAGGCGGACAGGGGTCCGGGGAGCTGTTTTTT. This translates into CASSEVGGQGSGELFF.

This clone came up a few times. The sample contains more than one DNA sequence encoding this CDR3. The chain employs TRBV6-5 and TRBJ1-1, with D possibly matching TRBD1 (6 bases). The germline CDR1 and CDR2 sequences are MNHEY and SVGAGI. The CDR3 spans 13 residues. With 3 bases removed from V and 4 bases from J, the gap between germline ends came to 9 bases. CDR3 loop: CASSYRGGTEAFF. The CDR3 region has the DNA TGTGCCAGCAGTTATAGGGGGGGCACTGAAGCTTTCTTT.

The chain couples TRBV30 to TRBJ2-7; 9 nucleotides align to TRBD2. V lost 0 bases, J lost 0 bases, and 3 bases stayed unmatched. The CDR3 totals 15 residues. In germline, CDR1 is GTSNPN, CDR2 SVGIG (reference sequence). CDR3 nucleotide sequence: TGTGCCTGGAGTGTCTTTAGCGGGAGCTCCTACGAGCAGTACTTC. As protein: CAWSVFSGSSYEQYF.

V usage is TRBV30 and J usage is TRBJ2-7; TRBD1 matches 8 bases. Trimming cost V 5 bases and J 6 bases; bases outside gene matches: 9. Germline values: CDR1 GTSNPN, CDR2 SVGIG (reference sequence). The CDR3 runs 13 residues. CDR3 coding DNA: TGTGCCTGGGTAGACAGGGGAACACGCGAGCAGTACTTC. Protein product: CAWVDRGTREQYF.

V and J are TRBV30 and TRBJ2-7, with D unresolved. Looked up from germline, CDR1 is GTSNPN and CDR2 is SVGIG (reference sequence). Between the trimmed V and J ends, which lost 1 base and 3 bases, there was a span of 10 bases. The CDR3 has 13 residues. The CDR3 bases are TGTGCCTGGAGTGCCTATTACGGCTACGAGCAGTACTTC. It yields the protein CAWSAYYGYEQYF.

The CDR3 is CASSRTGFAGELFF. The CDR3 DNA is TGTGCCAGCAGCCGAACAGGGTTCGCCGGGGAGCTGTTTTTT. This chain connects TRBV7-3 to TRBJ2-2; perhaps TRBD1 as D (6 bases). This CDR3 has 14 residues. Germline V gene data show CDR1 as SGHTA and CDR2 as FQGTGA. V lost 5 bases and J 6 bases, leaving 13 bases between the germline ends.

CDR3 protein: CASSLSRDTEAFF. The DNA of the CDR3 is TGTGCCAGCAGCTTGTCGCGGGACACTGAAGCTTTCTTT. V usage is TRBV6-1 and J usage is TRBJ1-1, with D unresolved. V was cut by 6 bases and J by 3 bases, with 11 bases left in between. There are 13 residues in the CDR3. From germline, CDR1 is MNHNS and CDR2 SASEGT.

The gene calls are TRBV7-8 and TRBJ1-1, with 8 bases identical to TRBD1. The trim removed 7 bases at V and 1 base at J, leaving 11 bases unmatched. Germline V CDR1 and CDR2: SGHVS, FQNEAQ. This CDR3 has 16 amino acids. CDR3 nucleotides: TGTGCCAGCACGGACAGGGTACCGTTACCGAACACTGAAGCTTTCTTT. Amino acids: CASTDRVPLPNTEAFF.

The CDR3 region is CASSLRTGYYNEQFF. CDR3 DNA: TGTGCCAGCAGCTTAAGGACAGGATACTACAATGAGCAGTTCTTC. The chain couples TRBV7-8 to TRBJ2-1, with 7 bases aligning to TRBD1. J lost 3 bases, V lost 2 bases, and 4 bases had no gene match. This CDR3 is built from 15 residues. Germline CDR1 and CDR2: SGHVS and FQNEAQ.

The genes are TRBV20-1 and TRBJ1-1; D might be TRBD1 (6 bases). V lost 7 bases to trimming and J lost 1 base, with 7 bases between them. The CDR3 is made up of 11 amino acids. In germline, CDR1 is DFQATT, CDR2 SNEGSKA (reference sequence). CDR3 protein: CSGTENTEAFF. In DNA, the CDR3 is TGCAGTGGGACAGAGAACACTGAAGCTTTCTTT.

This clone was counted a single time. The chain has TRBV5-1 and TRBJ2-5; D possibly corresponds to TRBD2 (6 bases). V shed 0 bases and J shed 4 bases, with 16 bases lying between them. The CDR3 is made up of 16 amino acids. In germline, CDR1 is SGHRS, CDR2 YFSETQ. CDR3 region: CASSLGLEGSAETQYF. The DNA of the CDR3 is TGCGCCAGCAGCTTGGGTTTGGAGGGATCGGCAGAGACCCAGTACTTC.

The rearrangement joins TRBV9 to TRBJ2-1; a weak D match, TRBD2 (6 bases). The germline V and J ends were trimmed by 3 bases and 6 bases, with 19 bases remaining between them. This CDR3 has 16 residues. Germline-derived CDR1 and CDR2 are SGDLS and YYNGEE. The CDR3 region is CASSGQSRGGGNEQFF. CDR3 DNA sequence: TGTGCCAGCAGCGGCCAGTCGCGGGGTGGGGGCAATGAGCAGTTCTTC. Full variable domain (missing parts from reference TRBV9 and TRBJ2-1): DSGVTQTPKHLITATGQRVTLRCSPRSGDLSVYWYQQSLDQGLQFLIQYYNGEERAKGNILERFSAQQFPDLHSELNLSSLELGDSALYFCASSGQSRGGGNEQFFGPGTRLTVL.

Remarks on this clone: The same CDR3 can be traced to other DNA sequences in this sample. J is TRBJ2-3 and V is TRBV7-9, with 7 nucleotides matching TRBD2. Germline-derived CDR1 and CDR2 are SEHNR and FQNEAQ (reference sequence). The CDR3 length is 17 residues. The V segment lost 4 bases and the J segment 4 bases; nucleotides outside the gene matches: 14. The CDR3 DNA reads as TGTGCCAGCAGCTCCGCCCCTGGCGGGAGAGGAGCAGATACGCAGTATTTT. This sequence encodes CASSSAPGGRGADTQYF. The entire variable domain, with the rest obtained from reference TRBV7-9 and TRBJ2-3, is as follows: DTGVSQNPRHKITKRGQNVTFRCDPISEHNRLYWYRQTLGQGPEFLTYFQNEAQLEKSRLLSDRFSAERPKGSFSTLEIQRTEQGDSAMYLCASSSAPGGRGADTQYFGPGTRLTVL.

V and J are TRBV27 and TRBJ2-1; D perhaps matches TRBD2 (6 bases). CDR1 is MNHEY, CDR2 SMNVEV, per germline (reference sequence). The CDR3 covers 17 residues. The V end was cut by 5 bases, the J end by 2 bases, with 19 bases between. As DNA, the CDR3 is TGTGCCAGCAGTAGGGGTGGAGGGCGGATGACCTACAATGAGCAGTTCTTC. It yields the protein CASSRGGGRMTYNEQFF.

The chain joins TRBV19 to TRBJ1-4, with 7 positions matching TRBD1. The CDR3 loop spans 14 amino acids. The germline gives CDR1 LNHDA, CDR2 SQIVND (reference sequence). V dropped 6 bases and J dropped 7; count of bases not matched to a gene: 8. The DNA for the CDR3 is TGTGCCAGTAGACCGACAGGGAGAGGTGAAAAACTGTTTTTT. Residues: CASRPTGRGEKLFF.

The V gene is TRBV6-5, the J gene TRBJ2-5; 7 bases map to TRBD2. The CDR3 has 15 amino acids. V was pared by 0 bases and J by 7 bases, with 8 bases of the junction left unmatched. CDR1 and CDR2 (germline): MNHEY, SVGAGI. Here the CDR3 DNA reads TGTGCCAGCAGTTACTCAGGCGGGAGAGGAGGGACCCAGTACTTC. It translates to CASSYSGGRGGTQYF.